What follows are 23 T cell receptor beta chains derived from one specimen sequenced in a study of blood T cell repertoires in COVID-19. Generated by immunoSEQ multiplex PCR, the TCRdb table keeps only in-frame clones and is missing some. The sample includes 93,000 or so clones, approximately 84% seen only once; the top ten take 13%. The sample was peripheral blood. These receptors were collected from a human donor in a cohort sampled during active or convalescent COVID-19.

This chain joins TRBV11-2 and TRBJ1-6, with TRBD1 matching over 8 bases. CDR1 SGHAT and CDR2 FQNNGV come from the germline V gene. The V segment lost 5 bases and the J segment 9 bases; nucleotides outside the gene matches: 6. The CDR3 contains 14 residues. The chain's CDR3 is CASSPGQGRSPLHF. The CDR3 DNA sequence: TGTGCCAGCAGCCCCGGACAGGGTCGTTCACCCCTCCACTTT.

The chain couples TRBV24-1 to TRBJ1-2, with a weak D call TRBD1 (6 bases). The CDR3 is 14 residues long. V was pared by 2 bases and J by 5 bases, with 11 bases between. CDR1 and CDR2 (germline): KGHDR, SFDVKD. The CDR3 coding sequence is TGTGCCACCAGTGATTCTAGCCAGGGGTATGGCTACACCTTC. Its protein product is CATSDSSQGYGYTF.

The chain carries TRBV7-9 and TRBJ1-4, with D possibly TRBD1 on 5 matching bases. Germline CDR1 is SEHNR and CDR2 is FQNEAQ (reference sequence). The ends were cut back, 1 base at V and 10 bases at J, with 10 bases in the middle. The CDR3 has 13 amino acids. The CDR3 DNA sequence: TGTGCCAGCAGCTTAGTGGACACCGGAAAACTGTTTTTT. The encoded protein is CASSLVDTGKLFF.

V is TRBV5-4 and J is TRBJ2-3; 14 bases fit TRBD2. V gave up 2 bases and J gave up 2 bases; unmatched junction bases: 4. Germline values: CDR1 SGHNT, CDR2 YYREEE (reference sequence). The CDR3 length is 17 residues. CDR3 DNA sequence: TGTGCCAGCAGCTTCGGACTAGCGGGGGGAACCACAGATACGCAGTATTTT. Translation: CASSFGLAGGTTDTQYF.

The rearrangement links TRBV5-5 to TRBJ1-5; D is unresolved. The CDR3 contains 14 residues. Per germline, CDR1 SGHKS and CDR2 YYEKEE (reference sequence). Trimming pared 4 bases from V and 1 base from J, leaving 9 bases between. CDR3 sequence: CASSPEWSNQPQHF. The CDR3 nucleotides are TGTGCCAGCAGCCCCGAGTGGAGCAATCAGCCCCAGCATTTT.

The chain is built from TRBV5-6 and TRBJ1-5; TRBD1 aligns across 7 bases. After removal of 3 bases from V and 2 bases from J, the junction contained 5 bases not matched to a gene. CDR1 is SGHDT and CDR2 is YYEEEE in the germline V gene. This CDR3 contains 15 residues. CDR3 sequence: CASSSRDSGNQPQHF. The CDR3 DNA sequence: TGTGCCAGCAGCTCCCGGGACAGTGGCAATCAGCCCCAGCATTTT.

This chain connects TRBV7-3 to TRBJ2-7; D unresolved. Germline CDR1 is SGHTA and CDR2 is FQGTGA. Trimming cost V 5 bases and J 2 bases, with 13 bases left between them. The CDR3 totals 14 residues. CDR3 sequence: CASSAYLNPYEQYF. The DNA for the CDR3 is TGTGCCAGCAGCGCCTACCTAAACCCCTACGAGCAGTACTTC.

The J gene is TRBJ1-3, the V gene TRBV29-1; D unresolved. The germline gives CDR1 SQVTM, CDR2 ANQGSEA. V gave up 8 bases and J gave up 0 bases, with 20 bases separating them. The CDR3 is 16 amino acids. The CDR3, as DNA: TGCAGCTCAGGAACCACCCATAGAGTCTCTGGAAACACCATATATTTT. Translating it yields CSSGTTHRVSGNTIYF. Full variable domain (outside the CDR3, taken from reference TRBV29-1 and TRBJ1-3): SAVISQKPSRDICQRGTSLTIQCQVDSQVTMMFWYRQQPGQSLTLIATANQGSEATYESGFVIDKFPISRPNLTFSTLTVSNMSPEDSSIYLCSSGTTHRVSGNTIYFGEGSWLTVV.

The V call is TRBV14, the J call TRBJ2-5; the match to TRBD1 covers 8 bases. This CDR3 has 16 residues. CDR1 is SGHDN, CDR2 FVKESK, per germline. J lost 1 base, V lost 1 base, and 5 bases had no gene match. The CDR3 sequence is CASSQGRDRTQETQYF. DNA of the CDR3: TGTGCCAGCAGCCAAGGAAGGGACAGGACCCAAGAGACCCAGTACTTC.

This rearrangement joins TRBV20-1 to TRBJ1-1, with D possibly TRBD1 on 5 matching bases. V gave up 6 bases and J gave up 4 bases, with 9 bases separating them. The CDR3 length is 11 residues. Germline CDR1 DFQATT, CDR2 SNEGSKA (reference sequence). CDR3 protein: CSARVRTEAFF. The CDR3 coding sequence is TGCAGTGCCAGGGTTCGCACTGAAGCTTTCTTT.

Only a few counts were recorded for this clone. CDR3 DNA: TGTGCCAGCAGTGAAAGTCACAGGTTGATCGGGAAACTGTTTTTT. The encoded protein is CASSESHRLIGKLFF. The J gene is TRBJ1-4, the V gene TRBV2; possible D gene TRBD1, 5 bases. Trimming shortened V by 2 bases and J by 11 bases, and 18 bases separated the two germline ends. This CDR3 has 15 amino acids. Germline CDR1 is SNHLY and CDR2 is FYNNEI.

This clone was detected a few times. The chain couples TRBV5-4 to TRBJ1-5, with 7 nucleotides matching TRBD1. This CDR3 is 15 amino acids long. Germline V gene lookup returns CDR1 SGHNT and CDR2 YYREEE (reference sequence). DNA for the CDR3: TGTGCTTACGGGACAGCCCCTTATAGCAATCAGCCCCAGCATTTT. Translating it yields CAYGTAPYSNQPQHF.

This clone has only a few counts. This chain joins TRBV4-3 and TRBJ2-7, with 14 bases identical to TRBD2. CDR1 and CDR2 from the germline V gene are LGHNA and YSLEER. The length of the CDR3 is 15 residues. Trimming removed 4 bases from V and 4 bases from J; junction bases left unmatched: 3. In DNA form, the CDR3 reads TGCGCCAGCAGCCCCGGGACTAGCGGGGGTTACGAGCAGTACTTC. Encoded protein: CASSPGTSGGYEQYF.

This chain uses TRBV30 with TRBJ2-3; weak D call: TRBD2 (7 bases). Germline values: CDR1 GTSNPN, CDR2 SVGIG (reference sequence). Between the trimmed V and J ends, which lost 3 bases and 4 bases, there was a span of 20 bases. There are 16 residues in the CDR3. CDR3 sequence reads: CAWRSNRGARADTQYF. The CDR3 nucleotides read TGTGCCTGGAGAAGTAACCGGGGGGCCAGGGCAGATACGCAGTATTTT.

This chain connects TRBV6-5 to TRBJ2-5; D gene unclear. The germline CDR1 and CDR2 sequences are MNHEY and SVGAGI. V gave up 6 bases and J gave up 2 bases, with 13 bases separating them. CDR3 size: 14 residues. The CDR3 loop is CASRENSWQETQYF. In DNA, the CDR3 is TGTGCCAGCAGAGAGAACTCCTGGCAAGAGACCCAGTACTTC.

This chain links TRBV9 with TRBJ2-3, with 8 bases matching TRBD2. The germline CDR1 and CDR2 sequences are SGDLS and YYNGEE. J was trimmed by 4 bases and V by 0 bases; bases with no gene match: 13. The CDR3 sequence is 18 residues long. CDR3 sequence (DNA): TGTGCCAGCAGCGTAGTGGCGGGGGGCCGTTGGGTTTCAGATACGCAGTATTTT. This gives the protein CASSVVAGGRWVSDTQYF.

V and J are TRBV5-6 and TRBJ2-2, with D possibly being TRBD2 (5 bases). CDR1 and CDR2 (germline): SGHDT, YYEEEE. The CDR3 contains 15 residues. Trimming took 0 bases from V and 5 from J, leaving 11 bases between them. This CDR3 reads CASSLVGKVTGELFF. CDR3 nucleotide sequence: TGTGCCAGCAGCTTGGTCGGGAAGGTGACCGGGGAGCTGTTTTTT.

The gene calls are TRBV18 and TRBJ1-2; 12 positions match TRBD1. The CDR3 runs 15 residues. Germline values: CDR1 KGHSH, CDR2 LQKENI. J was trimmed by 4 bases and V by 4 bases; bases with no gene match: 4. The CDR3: CASSHGTGGTYGYTF. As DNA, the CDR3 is TGTGCCAGCTCACACGGGACAGGGGGCACCTATGGCTACACCTTC. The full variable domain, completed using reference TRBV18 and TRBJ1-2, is NAGVMQNPRHLVRRRGQEARLRCSPMKGHSHVYWYRQLPEEGLKFMVYLQKENIIDESGMPKERFSAEFPKEGPSILRIQQVVRGDSAAYFCASSHGTGGTYGYTFGSGTRLTVV.

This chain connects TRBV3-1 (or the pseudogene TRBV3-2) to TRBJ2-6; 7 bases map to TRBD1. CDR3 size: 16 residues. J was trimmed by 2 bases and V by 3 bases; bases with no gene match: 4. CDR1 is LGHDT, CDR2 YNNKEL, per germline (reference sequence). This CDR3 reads CASSQITGAGANVLTF. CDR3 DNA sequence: TGTGCCAGCAGCCAGATTACAGGGGCTGGGGCCAACGTCCTGACTTTC.

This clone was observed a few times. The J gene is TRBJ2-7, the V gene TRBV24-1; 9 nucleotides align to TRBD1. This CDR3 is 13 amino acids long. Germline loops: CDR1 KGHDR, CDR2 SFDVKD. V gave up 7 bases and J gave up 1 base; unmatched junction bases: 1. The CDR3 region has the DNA TGTGCCACCAGGGGGACAGGGTCCTACGAGCAGTACTTC. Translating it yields CATRGTGSYEQYF.

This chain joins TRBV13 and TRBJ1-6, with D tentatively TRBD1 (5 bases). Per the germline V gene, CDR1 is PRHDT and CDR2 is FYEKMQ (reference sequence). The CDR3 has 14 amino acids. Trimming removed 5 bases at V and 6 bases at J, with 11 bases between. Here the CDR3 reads CASSPGESNSPLHF. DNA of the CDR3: TGTGCCAGCAGCCCGGGGGAAAGTAATTCACCCCTCCACTTT.

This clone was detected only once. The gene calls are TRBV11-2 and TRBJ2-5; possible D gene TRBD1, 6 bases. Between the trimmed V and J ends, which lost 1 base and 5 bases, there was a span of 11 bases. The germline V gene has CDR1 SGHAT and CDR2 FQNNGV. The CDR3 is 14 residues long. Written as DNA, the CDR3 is TGTGCCAGCAGCTTAGGGGGGCGCAGGGAGACCCAGTACTTC. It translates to CASSLGGRRETQYF. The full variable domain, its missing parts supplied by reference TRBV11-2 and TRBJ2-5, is EAGVAQSPRYKIIEKRQSVAFWCNPISGHATLYWYQQILGQGPKLLIQFQNNGVVDDSQLPKDRFSAERLKGVDSTLKIQPAKLEDSAVYLCASSLGGRRETQYFGPGTRLLVL.

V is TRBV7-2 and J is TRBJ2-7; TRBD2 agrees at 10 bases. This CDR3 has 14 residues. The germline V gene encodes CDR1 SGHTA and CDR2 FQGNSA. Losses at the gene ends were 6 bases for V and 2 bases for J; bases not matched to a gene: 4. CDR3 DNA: TGTGCCAGCAGTATAAGCGGGGGGGCCTACGAGCAGTACTTC. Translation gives CASSISGGAYEQYF.